This TCR beta chain was sequenced during a study of blood T cell repertoires in COVID-19. Study details: COVID-19 samples, acute and convalescent, were from the United States, Italy and Spain.

Assay used: immunoSEQ multiplex PCR; TCRdb lists only in-frame clones, some missing. This sample has around 330,000 clones, with around nine tenths found just once. V was cut by 3 bases and J by 8 bases, with 12 bases left in between. Germline V gives CDR1 SGDLS, CDR2 YYNGEE. This CDR3 spans 14 amino acids. The gene calls are TRBV9 and TRBJ1-6, with D unresolved. The sample was PBMCs or T cells enriched from blood (not recorded which). The clonotype originates from a man between 60 and 75 years old who had recovered from COVID-19. This chain's CDR3 is CASSETLKDSPLHF. Here the CDR3 DNA reads TGTGCCAGCAGCGAGACATTAAAAGATTCACCCCTCCACTTT.